The 27 T cell receptor beta chains below were found in one sample sequenced in a study of T cell changes during pregnancy in multiple sclerosis (dated by TCRdb to between 2018 and 2020). The library came from the immunoSEQ multiplex PCR assay. TCRdb obtained this table from immuneACCESS and retained in-frame rearrangements with V and J assigned. These tables miss some clones; where compared with another copy, unresolved V genes account for less than half of the shortfall, and the remainder is unexplained. This sample comprises about 70,000 clones, 92% of them detected only once. The biggest ten clones account for roughly 0.3% of the sample. The material was CD4+ T cells from peripheral blood mononuclear cells, obtained after pregnancy. The receptors were gathered from a female donor with multiple sclerosis, enrolled in a pregnancy study.

The chain carries TRBV5-1 and TRBJ1-1, with no clear D. Trimming left V 1 base short and J 0 bases short, with 4 bases between. In germline, CDR1 is SGHRS, CDR2 YFSETQ. The CDR3 loop spans 13 amino acids. CDR3: CASSLLVNTEAFF. CDR3 coding DNA: TGCGCCAGCAGCTTGCTAGTGAACACTGAAGCTTTCTTT.

The chain uses TRBV19 and TRBJ2-1; perhaps TRBD1 as D (6 bases). The CDR3 contains 14 residues. Germline V gene data show CDR1 as LNHDA and CDR2 as SQIVND (reference sequence). Trimming stripped 3 bases from V and 10 bases from J, with 16 bases between. The CDR3 protein is CASSIGQPPLEQFF. CDR3 sequence (DNA): TGTGCCAGTAGTATTGGACAGCCCCCCTTGGAGCAGTTCTTC.

The rearrangement joins TRBV9 to TRBJ2-3; D possibly corresponds to TRBD2 (6 bases). The CDR3 covers 16 residues. V lost 4 bases and J lost 2, with 17 bases in between. Per germline, CDR1 SGDLS and CDR2 YYNGEE. CDR3 nucleotide sequence: TGTGCCAGCAGCCCCAGACTAGTCGGGGCCACAGATACGCAGTATTTT. It is translated as CASSPRLVGATDTQYF. The full variable domain, in which reference TRBV9 and TRBJ2-3 provide the parts outside the CDR3, is DSGVTQTPKHLITATGQRVTLRCSPRSGDLSVYWYQQSLDQGLQFLIQYYNGEERAKGNILERFSAQQFPDLHSELNLSSLELGDSALYFCASSPRLVGATDTQYFGPGTRLTVL.

This chain uses TRBV28 with TRBJ2-1; the match to TRBD2 covers 13 bases. Germline CDR1 reads MDHEN; CDR2 reads SYDVKM. The CDR3 has 19 amino acids. With V trimmed by 3 bases and J by 9 bases, 17 bases remained unmatched. The CDR3 DNA follows: TGTGCCAGCAGTTTTGTGGGACTAGCGGGGAGGAAGGGGCCAAGTGAGCAGTTCTTC. Translated: CASSFVGLAGRKGPSEQFF.

The chain is built from TRBV27 and TRBJ2-2, with 8 bases aligning to TRBD1. In germline, CDR1 is MNHEY, CDR2 SMNVEV (reference sequence). The CDR3 runs 14 residues. V gave up 8 bases and J gave up 4 bases; unmatched junction bases: 6. This chain's CDR3 is CASGTGPGTGELFF. CDR3 DNA: TGTGCCAGCGGGACAGGCCCGGGCACCGGGGAGCTGTTTTTT.

V and J are TRBV6-6 and TRBJ1-4; weak D call: TRBD1 (5 bases). The CDR3 is 15 amino acids. Trimming pared 8 bases from V and 5 bases from J, leaving 18 bases between. Germline assignment: CDR1 MNHNY and CDR2 SVGAGI (reference sequence). For the CDR3, the DNA is TGTGCCAGCGCCACAATCAGGGAAGGAAATGAAAAACTGTTTTTT. It codes for CASATIREGNEKLFF.

The V call is TRBV5-1, the J call TRBJ2-5; D possibly corresponds to TRBD1 (6 bases). CDR3 length: 15 residues. The ends were cut back, 2 bases at V and 0 bases at J, with 11 bases in the middle. CDR1 is SGHRS, CDR2 YFSETQ, per germline. CDR3 residues: CASSLDRFDQETQYF. Written as DNA, the CDR3 is TGCGCCAGCAGCTTAGACAGGTTCGACCAAGAGACCCAGTACTTC.

The V call is TRBV28, the J call TRBJ2-5, with unresolved D. The CDR3 runs 11 residues. Germline lookup yields CDR1 MDHEN and CDR2 SYDVKM. Between the trimmed V and J ends, which lost 7 bases and 2 bases, there was a span of 5 bases. The CDR3 DNA sequence: TGTGCCAGCACCCTGCAAGAGACCCAGTACTTC. Its protein is CASTLQETQYF. The variable domain in full, with the rest retrieved from reference TRBV28 and TRBJ2-5, is DVKVTQSSRYLVKRTGEKVFLECVQDMDHENMFWYRQDPGLGLRLIYFSYDVKMKEKGDIPEGYSVSREKKERFSLILESASTNQTSMYLCASTLQETQYFGPGTRLLVL.

The rearrangement links TRBV7-2 to TRBJ1-5; perhaps TRBD1 as D (6 bases). The CDR3 loop spans 14 amino acids. The germline V gene has CDR1 SGHTA and CDR2 FQGNSA. V was trimmed by 6 bases and J by 7 bases, leaving 16 bases between them. The CDR3 region is CASSKGGVGQPQHF. CDR3 DNA sequence: TGTGCCAGCAGTAAAGGGGGAGTTGGGCAGCCCCAGCATTTT.

V usage is TRBV2 and J usage is TRBJ2-7, with 12 bases lining up with TRBD1. CDR3 length: 14 residues. CDR1 SNHLY and CDR2 FYNNEI come from the germline V gene. Trimming at V came to 5 bases and at J to 6 bases, leaving 5 bases not matched to a gene. The CDR3 reads CASSWDRGLGEQYF. DNA of the CDR3: TGTGCCAGCAGTTGGGACAGGGGGCTTGGCGAGCAGTACTTC.

This clone was detected once. This rearrangement joins TRBV4-1 to TRBJ2-5, with TRBD2 matching 7 bases. The CDR3 is 15 amino acids. The germline gives CDR1 MGHRA, CDR2 YSYEKL. V trimming: 0 bases; J trimming: 4 bases; junction bases outside the gene matches: 5. The chain's CDR3 is CASSQDRTRGETQYF. CDR3 coding DNA: TGCGCCAGCAGCCAAGACAGGACTAGGGGAGAGACCCAGTACTTC.

The chain links TRBV5-4 to TRBJ1-2, with 7 bases that match TRBD1. J gave up 7 bases and V 0 bases, and 3 bases lay outside the gene matches. CDR1 SGHNT and CDR2 YYREEE come from the germline V gene (reference sequence). The CDR3 sequence is 13 residues long. The CDR3 nucleotides are TGTGCCAGCAGCTTGGACAGGGGTCGTGGCTACACCTTC. Protein product: CASSLDRGRGYTF. Full variable domain (outside the CDR3, taken from reference TRBV5-4 and TRBJ1-2): ETGVTQSPTHLIKTRGQQVTLRCSSQSGHNTVSWYQQALGQGPQFIFQYYREEENGRGNFPPRFSGLQFPNYSSELNVNALELDDSALYLCASSLDRGRGYTFGSGTRLTVV.

This clone was seen once. The rearrangement uses TRBV18 and TRBJ2-3; 8 nucleotides agree with TRBD1. With 5 bases clipped from V and 4 bases from J, the junction kept 8 bases outside the gene matches. The germline V gene has CDR1 KGHSH and CDR2 LQKENI. The CDR3 consists of 15 residues. For the CDR3, the DNA is TGTGCCAGCTCATCCGACAGGGGTCGGGCAGATACGCAGTATTTT. This gives the protein CASSSDRGRADTQYF. The full variable domain, in which reference TRBV18 and TRBJ2-3 provide the parts outside the CDR3, is NAGVMQNPRHLVRRRGQEARLRCSPMKGHSHVYWYRQLPEEGLKFMVYLQKENIIDESGMPKERFSAEFPKEGPSILRIQQVVRGDSAAYFCASSSDRGRADTQYFGPGTRLTVL.

This clone appeared many times. J is TRBJ2-1 and V is TRBV11-2; 8 bases map to TRBD2. Germline loops: CDR1 SGHAT, CDR2 FQNNGV. The CDR3 spans 16 residues. Losses at the gene ends were 5 bases for V and 7 bases for J; bases not matched to a gene: 13. The CDR3 is CASSPQRIAGTNEQFF. Here the CDR3 DNA reads TGTGCCAGCAGCCCCCAGAGGATAGCGGGGACAAATGAGCAGTTCTTC.

This chain connects TRBV29-1 to TRBJ1-3; D unclear. The CDR3 extends over 17 amino acids. Germline CDR1 and CDR2: SQVTM and ANQGSEA. V shed 4 bases and J shed 0 bases, with 19 bases lying between them. CDR3 DNA: TGCAGCGTTGTCCCACATACCGACGGACTCTCTGGAAACACCATATATTTT. Translation: CSVVPHTDGLSGNTIYF.

The rearrangement joins TRBV10-2 to TRBJ2-2; 7 bases are shared with TRBD1. With 7 bases clipped from V and 2 bases from J, the junction kept 7 bases outside the gene matches. The germline V gene encodes CDR1 WSHSY and CDR2 SAAADI. The CDR3 consists of 15 residues. CDR3 DNA: TGCGCCAGCATAGGGACAGCTATTAACACCGGGGAGCTGTTTTTT. Amino acid sequence: CASIGTAINTGELFF.

The V gene is TRBV5-6, the J gene TRBJ1-2, with TRBD1 matching 9 bases. V lost 3 bases, J lost 2 bases, and 2 bases stayed unmatched. The CDR3 runs 14 residues. Germline V gene data show CDR1 as SGHDT and CDR2 as YYEEEE. Here the CDR3 DNA reads TGTGCCAGCAGCTCCGGGACAGGGAACTATGGCTACACCTTC. This translates into CASSSGTGNYGYTF.

The gene calls are TRBV9 and TRBJ2-3; 15 bases agree with TRBD2. The J segment lost 2 bases and the V segment lost 4 bases, leaving 5 bases of the junction unmatched. CDR1 and CDR2 (germline): SGDLS, YYNGEE. The CDR3 extends over 17 amino acids. The CDR3 region is CASSSGTSGGNTDTQYF. Here the CDR3 DNA reads TGTGCCAGCAGCTCCGGGACTAGCGGGGGGAACACAGATACGCAGTATTTT.

CDR3 loop: CAWSPGTGYSEAFF. For the CDR3, the DNA is TGTGCCTGGAGCCCGGGGACAGGGTACTCTGAAGCTTTCTTT. The rearrangement links TRBV30 to TRBJ1-1; 9 nucleotides match TRBD1. Germline CDR1 GTSNPN, CDR2 SVGIG (reference sequence). V trimming: 3 bases; J trimming: 6 bases; junction bases outside the gene matches: 8. There are 14 residues in the CDR3.

The chain combines TRBV2 with TRBJ1-1, with D unresolved. Germline CDR1 and CDR2: SNHLY and FYNNEI. The V gene lost 7 bases and the J gene lost 4 bases, with 16 bases spanning the gap. This CDR3 is built from 14 residues. The CDR3 DNA reads as TGTGCCAGCACCGAGCGGGGAGCGGTCACTGAAGCTTTCTTT. It yields the protein CASTERGAVTEAFF. Based on the CDR3 plus reference TRBV2 and TRBJ1-1, the full variable domain is EPEVTQTPSHQVTQMGQEVILRCVPISNHLYFYWYRQILGQKVEFLVSFYNNEISEKSEIFDDQFSVERPDGSNFTLKIRSTKLEDSAMYFCASTERGAVTEAFFGQGTRLTVV.

V is TRBV15 and J is TRBJ2-2; 9 positions match TRBD1. V trimming: 5 bases; J trimming: 2 bases; junction bases outside the gene matches: 6. Per the germline V gene, CDR1 is LNHNV and CDR2 is YYDKDF (reference sequence). The CDR3 spans 16 residues. The CDR3 region is CATSAGTGTNTGELFF. The CDR3 DNA follows: TGTGCCACCAGCGCCGGGACAGGGACTAACACCGGGGAGCTGTTTTTT.

The gene calls are TRBV5-8 and TRBJ2-7; 14 positions agree with TRBD2. The junction had 3 bases not matched to a gene; V was cut back by 4 bases and J by 6 bases. From germline, CDR1 is SGHTS and CDR2 YDEGEE. The length of the CDR3 is 14 residues. DNA for the CDR3: TGTGCCAGCAGCCTGGGACTAGCGGGAGCCGAGCAGTACTTC. This translates into CASSLGLAGAEQYF.

This clone has a single count. The rearrangement uses TRBV18 and TRBJ2-7, with TRBD1 matching over 7 bases. The CDR3 covers 14 residues. Germline V gene lookup returns CDR1 KGHSH and CDR2 LQKENI. Trimming cost V 3 bases and J 4 bases; bases outside gene matches: 6. The CDR3 region is CASSPNRGRYEQYF. CDR3 nucleotide sequence: TGTGCCAGCTCACCCAACAGGGGTAGGTACGAGCAGTACTTC.

CDR3 sequence (DNA): TGTGCCAGCGCGTCTCTCGCCGGGACAGCAGAGACCCAGTACTTC. Protein product: CASASLAGTAETQYF. V and J are TRBV9 and TRBJ2-5, with 7 bases aligning to TRBD1. The V and J ends lost 7 bases and 4 bases, in that order; junction bases with no gene match: 13. The V gene's germline CDR1 is SGDLS and CDR2 YYNGEE. The CDR3 contains 15 residues. Combining the CDR3 with reference TRBV9 and TRBJ2-5 gives the whole variable domain DSGVTQTPKHLITATGQRVTLRCSPRSGDLSVYWYQQSLDQGLQFLIQYYNGEERAKGNILERFSAQQFPDLHSELNLSSLELGDSALYFCASASLAGTAETQYFGPGTRLLVL.

The chain joins TRBV7-9 to TRBJ1-2, with D uncertain. V dropped 2 bases and J dropped 8 bases, with 15 bases sitting between them. CDR3 length: 14 residues. Germline V gives CDR1 SEHNR, CDR2 FQNEAQ (reference sequence). The CDR3 protein is CASSLLSAPGGYTF. In nucleotides, the CDR3 is TGTGCCAGCAGCTTATTGTCCGCCCCGGGAGGCTACACCTTC.

The chain recombines TRBV11-3 with TRBJ1-1; no clear D. The CDR3 consists of 13 residues. Germline loops: CDR1 SGHNT, CDR2 YENEEA. Trimming removed 0 bases at V and 1 base at J, with 3 bases between. Written as DNA, the CDR3 is TGTGCCAGCAGCTTAGAGGCGAACACTGAAGCTTTCTTT. Translation gives CASSLEANTEAFF.

V is TRBV4-1 and J is TRBJ2-5; TRBD1 might be the D (6 bases). Trimming left V 5 bases short and J 2 bases short, with 12 bases between. CDR1 is MGHRA, CDR2 YSYEKL, per germline. There are 14 residues in the CDR3. CDR3 sequence reads: CASSDTGFQETQYF. The CDR3 region has the DNA TGCGCCAGCAGCGATACAGGGTTTCAAGAGACCCAGTACTTC.